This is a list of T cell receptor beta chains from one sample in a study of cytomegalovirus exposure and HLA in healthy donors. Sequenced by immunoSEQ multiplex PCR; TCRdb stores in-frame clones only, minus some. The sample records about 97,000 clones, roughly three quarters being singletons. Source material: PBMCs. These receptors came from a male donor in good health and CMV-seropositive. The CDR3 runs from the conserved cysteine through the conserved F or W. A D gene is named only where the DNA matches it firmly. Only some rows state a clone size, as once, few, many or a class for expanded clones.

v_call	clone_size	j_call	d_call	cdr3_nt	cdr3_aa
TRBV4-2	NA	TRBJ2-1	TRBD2	TGTGCCAGCAGCCAAGGGGTAGCGGGGGGGAATGAGCAGTTCTTC	CASSQGVAGGNEQFF
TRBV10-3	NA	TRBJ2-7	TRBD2	TGTGCCATCAGTGACCCCCTGCGGGGGGGCGGCTACGAGCAGTACTTC	CAISDPLRGGGYEQYF
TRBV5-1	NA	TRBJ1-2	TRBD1	TGCGCCAGCAGCTTGATCGCAGGGGGTTATGGCTACACCTTC	CASSLIAGGYGYTF
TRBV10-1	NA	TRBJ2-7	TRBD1	TGCGCCAGCAGCGCTGACAGGGGGCGCGACGAGCAGTACTTC	CASSADRGRDEQYF
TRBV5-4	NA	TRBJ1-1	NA	TGTGCCAGCAGCCTTAACACAGGAAGCCCTGAAGCTTTCTTT	CASSLNTGSPEAFF
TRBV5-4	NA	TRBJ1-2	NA	TGTGCCAGCAGCTCCTCCATAGAGTATGGCTACACCTTC	CASSSSIEYGYTF
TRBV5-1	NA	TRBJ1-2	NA	TGCGCCAGCAGCCTACAGGCCAACTATGGCTACACCTTC	CASSLQANYGYTF
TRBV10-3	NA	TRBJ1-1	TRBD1	TGTGCCATCTCCGGGACAGGTACTGAAGCTTTCTTT	CAISGTGTEAFF
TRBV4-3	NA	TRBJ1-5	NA	TGCGCCAGCGCAAAGAGTCATAGCAATCAGCCCCAGCATTTT	CASAKSHSNQPQHF
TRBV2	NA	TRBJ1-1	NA	TGTGCCAGCAGGCCCGGGGAGGGACGAACAGACGCTTTCTTT	CASRPGEGRTDAFF
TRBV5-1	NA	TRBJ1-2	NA	TGCGCCAGCAGCTTTACAGGTCCTCCCTATGGCTACACCTTC	CASSFTGPPYGYTF
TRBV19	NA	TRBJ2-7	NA	TGTGCCAGTAAAGACCGACTAGATTCCTACGAGCAGTACTTC	CASKDRLDSYEQYF
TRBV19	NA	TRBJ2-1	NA	TGTGCCAGTAGAGGCCCCGGGAGTTCCTACAATGAGCAGTTCTTC	CASRGPGSSYNEQFF
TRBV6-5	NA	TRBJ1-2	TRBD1	TGTGCCAGCAATCCGACAGGGAGCTATGGCTACACCTTC	CASNPTGSYGYTF
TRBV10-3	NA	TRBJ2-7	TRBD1	TGTGCCATCGGACAGGGCGGATACGAGCAGTACTTC	CAIGQGGYEQYF
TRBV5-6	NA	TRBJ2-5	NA	TGTGCCAGCAGCTTCGGGTTCCAAGAGACCCAGTACTTC	CASSFGFQETQYF
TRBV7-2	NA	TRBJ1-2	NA	TGTGCCAGCAGCTTAGAGACTTATGGCTACACCTTC	CASSLETYGYTF
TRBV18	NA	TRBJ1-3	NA	TGTGCCAGCTCACCATATGCCGCCGTAGGGGGCTCTGGAAACACCATATATTTT	CASSPYAAVGGSGNTIYF
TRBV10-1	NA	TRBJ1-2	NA	TGCGCCAGCAGTGATTCGGGGGGCGTGGATGGCTACACCTTC	CASSDSGGVDGYTF
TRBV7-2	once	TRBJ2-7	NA	TGTGCCAGCAGCTTGAGTGGAGGGTGGGAGCAGTACTTC	CASSLSGGWEQYF
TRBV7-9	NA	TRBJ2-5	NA	TGTGCCAGCAGCTTATTGGGGGGGCAGGGGATGGAGACCCAGTACTTC	CASSLLGGQGMETQYF
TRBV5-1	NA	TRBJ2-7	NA	TGCGCCAGCAGCCTCGTTGGGGGGACCCTGGTAGAAGAGCAGTACTTC	CASSLVGGTLVEEQYF
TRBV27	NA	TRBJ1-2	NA	TGTGCCAGCAGTTCCGATCGGTATGGCTACACCTTC	CASSSDRYGYTF
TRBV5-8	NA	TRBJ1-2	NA	TGTGCCAGCAGCTTGGGACCGCCGGGTGGCTACACCTTC	CASSLGPPGGYTF